A single sample gave rise to the 13 T cell receptor beta chains below, sequenced in a study of vaccination effects on CD4 cells after COVID-19. Which antigens these TCRs recognize remains unknown. Only in-frame clones appear in the TCRdb table, and some are missing; sequencing was by immunoSEQ multiplex PCR. The sample carries roughly 71,000 clones, 75% to 85% recorded once. Pools of viral peptides were used by the ViraFEST assay to expand antigen-specific CD4+ T cells ahead of sequencing. It was after 10 days of culture that CD4+ T cells were isolated. Of the BNT162b2 and mRNA-1273 vaccines, participants received two doses of one or the other. The sample was CD4+ T cells from PBMCs cultured with HCoV-229E spike peptides, taken after COVID-19 vaccination. All receptors derive from a human donor who received a COVID-19 vaccine.

The chain uses TRBV27 and TRBJ2-7, with unresolved D. V was trimmed by 4 bases and J by 0 bases, leaving 7 bases between them. CDR1 MNHEY and CDR2 SMNVEV come from the germline V gene (reference sequence). The CDR3 covers 13 residues. The CDR3, as DNA: TGTGCCAGCAGTTCACTACGCTCCTACGAGCAGTACGTC. Amino acids: CASSSLRSYEQYV.

Only one count was recorded for this clone. This rearrangement joins TRBV7-9 to TRBJ2-5; 8 bases align to TRBD1. Unmatched junction bases numbered 5, after V lost 4 bases and J lost 4 bases. This CDR3 contains 14 residues. The germline CDR1 and CDR2 sequences are SEHNR and FQNEAQ (reference sequence). CDR3 amino acids: CASSSTGDSETQYF. CDR3 coding DNA: TGTGCCAGCAGCTCGACAGGGGATTCAGAGACCCAGTACTTC.

The chain employs TRBV4-1 and TRBJ2-2; TRBD1 or TRBD2 may be the D gene (5 bases each). Germline lookup yields CDR1 MGHRA and CDR2 YSYEKL. V lost 4 bases and J lost 5, with 17 bases in between. The CDR3 covers 16 residues. The CDR3 nucleotides read TGCGCCAGCAGCCGCCCGGGTGGGGGTGGTACCGGGGAGCTGTTTTTT. Its translation: CASSRPGGGGTGELFF.

A note on this clone: One end of the junction does not line up with germline, which may come from a read error. The V call is TRBV6-5, the J call TRBJ1-3, with 7 bases fitting TRBD1. From germline, CDR1 is MNHEY and CDR2 SVGAGI. The CDR3 covers 15 residues. This chain's CDR3 is CASSYSTGSENTIYF. The CDR3 bases are TGTGCCAGCAGTTACTCGACAGGGTCTGAAAACACCATATATTTT.

This clone was seen at least ten times. V gene TRBV3-1 (or the pseudogene TRBV3-2) combines with J gene TRBJ1-2; 7 bases agree with TRBD1. V dropped 2 bases and J dropped 4; count of bases not matched to a gene: 7. This CDR3 region has 15 residues. In germline, CDR1 is LGHDT, CDR2 YNNKEL (reference sequence). CDR3 DNA: TGTGCCAGCAGCCAATCAGGGGGGGACAGCTATGGCTACACCTTC. It codes for CASSQSGGDSYGYTF.

The V and J genes are TRBV12-5 and TRBJ2-7; D possibly matches TRBD1 or TRBD2 (5 bases each). The CDR3 length is 14 residues. Germline CDR1 is LGHNT and CDR2 is FRNRAP. V lost 6 bases and J 7 bases, leaving 19 bases between the germline ends. CDR3 DNA sequence: TGTGCTAGTGGACGGACAACTACGGCGGGTGAGCAGTACGTC. It translates to CASGRTTTAGEQYV.

The table lists this clone with a few counts. The genes are TRBV2 and TRBJ1-6; the D gene is possibly TRBD1 (5 bases). This CDR3 region has 14 residues. Trimming cost V 2 bases and J 10 bases, with 12 bases left between them. Germline loops: CDR1 SNHLY, CDR2 FYNNEI. CDR3 region: CASSEIRDGSPLHF. The CDR3 nucleotides read TGTGCCAGCAGTGAAATCAGGGATGGATCACCCCTCCACTTT. Full variable domain (remainder filled in from reference TRBV2 and TRBJ1-6): EPEVTQTPSHQVTQMGQEVILRCVPISNHLYFYWYRQILGQKVEFLVSFYNNEISEKSEIFDDQFSVERPDGSNFTLKIRSTKLEDSAMYFCASSEIRDGSPLHFGNGTRLTVT.

This clone showed up just a few times. The rearrangement uses TRBV3-1 (or the pseudogene TRBV3-2) and TRBJ1-6; tentatively, D is TRBD1 (6 bases). This CDR3 region has 16 residues. Per the germline V gene, CDR1 is LGHDT and CDR2 is YNNKEL (reference sequence). V lost 0 bases, J lost 10 bases, and 16 bases lay in between. CDR3 protein: CASSQDFAGVRSPLHF. The CDR3 nucleotides are TGTGCCAGCAGCCAAGATTTCGCAGGGGTCAGGTCACCCCTCCACTTT.

The V and J genes are TRBV30 and TRBJ1-1; D uncertain. The CDR3 is 13 amino acids. V gave up 0 bases and J gave up 5 bases, with 10 bases separating them. Germline V lookup: CDR1 GTSNPN, CDR2 SVGIG (reference sequence). DNA of the CDR3: TGTGCCTGGAGTGTGGGCAGACGAACTGAAGCTTTCTTT. This gives the protein CAWSVGRRTEAFF.

V and J are TRBV7-6 and TRBJ1-1; D unclear. From germline, CDR1 is SGHVS and CDR2 FNYEAQ. V shed 5 bases and J shed 10 bases, with 23 bases lying between them. The length of the CDR3 is 15 residues. The CDR3 DNA follows: TGTGCCAGCAGCCCCGGGGTCGGCGTCCTGGGTCGAGCTTTCTTT. This gives the protein CASSPGVGVLGRAFF.

V and J are TRBV6-5 and TRBJ1-1, with TRBD1 as a possible D gene (5 bases). With 4 bases removed from V and 1 base from J, the gap between germline ends came to 7 bases. Germline V gene data show CDR1 as MNHEY and CDR2 as SVGAGI. The CDR3 contains 13 residues. The CDR3 protein is CASSSTGNTEAFF. Here the CDR3 DNA reads TGTGCCAGCAGTTCTACAGGGAACACTGAAGCTTTCTTT.

This sequence joins TRBV27 and TRBJ2-2; D tentatively fits TRBD1 or TRBD2 (6 bases each). Per germline, CDR1 MNHEY and CDR2 SMNVEV (reference sequence). CDR3 length equals 15 residues. The ends were cut back, 7 bases at V and 4 bases at J, with 16 bases in the middle. The CDR3 coding sequence is TGTGCCAGCACCAGGTCGGGGGCGCGCACCGGGGAGCTGTTTTTT. As protein: CASTRSGARTGELFF.

The V and J genes are TRBV28 and TRBJ1-5; D is perhaps TRBD1 (5 bases). Trimming stripped 2 bases from V and 2 bases from J, with 10 bases between. Germline V gives CDR1 MDHEN, CDR2 SYDVKM. The CDR3 is 15 amino acids. The chain's CDR3 is CASSLGGDGNQPQHF. CDR3 nucleotides: TGTGCCAGCAGTTTAGGAGGGGATGGCAATCAGCCCCAGCATTTT.